The 2 T cell receptor beta chains below were found in one sample sequenced in a study of T-cell reconstitution after alpha-beta-depleted transplantation in children listed by TCRdb under 2016. According to the study, the label for this sample's treatment or condition signals: allogeneic hematopoietic cell transplantation with graft depleted of TCRalphabeta T cells and CD19 B cells. The library was produced with PCR. TCRdb names Illumina HiSeq 2500 as the instrument used. TCR library preparation used molecular barcoding, with unique molecular identifiers applied to normalize quantification of the TCRbeta repertoire. The public reads were quality trimmed at Q25 with fastp and then assembled into clones with MiXCR by TCRdb, keeping productive beta chains. Merged by CDR3 protein, the rows form single entries marked with the most common genes and DNA. This sample gives about 610,000 distinct CDR3 sequences in total; approximately 30% of them show up just once. Together, the top ten hold 30% to 45% of the sample.

Sequenced material: PBMCs, taken before TCRalphabeta/CD19-depleted stem cell transplant. The receptors derive from a boy under two years old with Wiskott-Aldrich syndrome, due to receive a stem cell transplant.

The chain recombines TRBV28 with TRBJ2-2, with 7 bases matching TRBD2. Trimming at V came to 5 bases and at J to 4 bases, leaving 4 bases not matched to a gene. The CDR3 contains 14 residues. Germline CDR1 is MDHEN and CDR2 is SYDVKM. CDR3 region: CASSTSVRTGELFF. The CDR3 DNA is TGTGCCAGCAGTACTAGCGTACGCACCGGGGAGCTGTTTTTT.

Here the CDR3 reads CATSIDRADQPQHF. The CDR3 DNA sequence: TGTGCCACCTCGATTGACAGAGCTGATCAGCCCCAGCATTTT. The chain links TRBV12-3 or TRBV12-4 to TRBJ1-5; a possible D gene is TRBD1 (5 bases). V was pared by 10 bases and J by 5 bases, with 18 bases between. The CDR3 consists of 14 residues.